A single sample is the source of the 2 T cell receptor beta chains below, sequenced in a study of T cells in Graves' hyperthyroidism and ophthalmopathy. The CDR3 regions of TCR beta were amplified from RNA transcripts. The HTBI set primed first-round TCR CDR3 RT-PCR. TCRdb reanalysed the multiplex PCR reads using MiXCR and keeps one entry per CDR3 protein. This table has some 250,000 distinct CDR3 sequences, about 14% appearing once. Sequenced input: blood. The source is a woman in her thirties or forties with Graves' hyperthyroidism that later progressed to Graves' ophthalmopathy.

V gene TRBV7-9 combines with J gene TRBJ2-5; D unclear. The length of the CDR3 is 13 residues. Germline loops: CDR1 SEHNR, CDR2 FQNEAQ (reference sequence). Trimming removed 4 bases from V and 4 bases from J, with 10 bases in between. The CDR3 sequence: CASSSRLGETQYF. In DNA, the CDR3 is TGTGCCAGCAGCTCGCGACTTGGAGAGACCCAGTACTTC. Complete variable domain (other parts from reference TRBV7-9 and TRBJ2-5): DTGVSQNPRHKITKRGQNVTFRCDPISEHNRLYWYRQTLGQGPEFLTYFQNEAQLEKSRLLSDRFSAERPKGSFSTLEIQRTEQGDSAMYLCASSSRLGETQYFGPGTRLLVL.

This clonotype was counted ten times or more. The chain joins TRBV11-2 to TRBJ2-3; D gene ambiguous. Trimming cost V 5 bases and J 9 bases, with 9 bases left between them. Germline V gene lookup returns CDR1 SGHAT and CDR2 FQNNGV. The CDR3 spans 11 residues. The CDR3 region is CASSPSKTQYF. CDR3 DNA: TGTGCCAGCAGCCCCTCTAAGACGCAGTATTTT.